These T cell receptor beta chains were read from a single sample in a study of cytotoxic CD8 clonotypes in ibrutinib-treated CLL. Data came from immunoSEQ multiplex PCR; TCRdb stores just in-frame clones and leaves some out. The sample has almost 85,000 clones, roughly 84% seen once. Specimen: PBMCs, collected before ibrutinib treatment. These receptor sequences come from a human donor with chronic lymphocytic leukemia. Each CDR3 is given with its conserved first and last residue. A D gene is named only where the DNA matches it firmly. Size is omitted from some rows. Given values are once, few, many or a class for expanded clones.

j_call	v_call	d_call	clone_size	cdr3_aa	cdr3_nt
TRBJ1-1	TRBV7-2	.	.	CASSRNGGANTEAFF	TGTGCCAGCAGTCGGAACGGGGGCGCGAACACTGAAGCTTTCTTT
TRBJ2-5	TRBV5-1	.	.	CASSPSRTGSAETQYF	TGCGCCAGCAGCCCTTCACGCACAGGGTCTGCAGAGACCCAGTACTTC
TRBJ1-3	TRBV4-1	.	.	CASSQEWWGSMGNTIYF	TGCGCCAGCAGCCAAGAATGGTGGGGTAGCATGGGAAACACCATATATTTT
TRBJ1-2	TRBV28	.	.	CASSSMSGQFYGYTF	TGTGCCAGCAGTTCGATGTCGGGGCAGTTTTATGGCTACACCTTC
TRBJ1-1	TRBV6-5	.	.	CASSYTVNTEAFF	TGTGCCAGCAGTTATACGGTGAACACTGAAGCTTTCTTT
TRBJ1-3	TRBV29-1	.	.	CSVETRSSGNTIYF	TGCAGCGTTGAAACCCGTAGCTCTGGAAACACCATATATTTT
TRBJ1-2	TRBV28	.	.	CASSPPGTQRDYGYTF	TGTGCCAGCAGCCCTCCCGGGACCCAAAGAGACTATGGCTACACCTTC
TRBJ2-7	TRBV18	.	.	CASSPGGGTSFYEQYF	TGTGCCAGCTCACCTGGTGGCGGAACGAGCTTCTACGAGCAGTACTTC
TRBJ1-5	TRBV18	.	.	CASSPTVDSPVNQPQHF	TGTGCCAGCTCACCCACCGTCGACAGTCCCGTCAATCAGCCCCAGCATTTT
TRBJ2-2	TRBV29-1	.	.	CSVSGGGGGTLTGELFF	TGCAGCGTTTCGGGCGGGGGCGGCGGGACTCTGACCGGGGAGCTGTTTTTT
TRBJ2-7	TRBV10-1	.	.	CASSSSSSYEQYF	TGCGCCAGCAGCTCCTCCAGCTCCTACGAGCAGTACTTC
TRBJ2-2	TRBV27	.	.	CASSFGSTGELFF	TGTGCCAGCAGTTTCGGGAGCACCGGGGAGCTGTTTTTT
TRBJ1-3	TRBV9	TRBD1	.	CASSPGTAGNTIYF	TGTGCCAGCAGCCCTGGGACAGCAGGAAACACCATATATTTT
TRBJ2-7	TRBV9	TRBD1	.	CASSGGQGRYEQYF	TGTGCCAGCAGCGGGGGACAGGGCCGCTACGAGCAGTACTTC
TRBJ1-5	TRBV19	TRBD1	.	CASSGTGTADSNQPQHF	TGTGCCAGTAGTGGGACAGGGACAGCTGACAGCAATCAGCCCCAGCATTTT
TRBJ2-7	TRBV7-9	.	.	CASSHLLGDYEQYF	TGTGCCAGCAGCCATCTCTTAGGGGACTACGAGCAGTACTTC
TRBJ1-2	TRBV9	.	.	CASSPLVQGRAGYTF	TGTGCCAGCAGCCCCCTTGTTCAGGGGCGGGCCGGCTACACCTTC
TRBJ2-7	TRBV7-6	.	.	CASSSGHLGYEQYF	TGTGCCAGCAGCTCCGGACACCTCGGCTACGAGCAGTACTTC
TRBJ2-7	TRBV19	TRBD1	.	CASSLGQGRYEQYF	TGTGCCAGTAGTCTGGGACAGGGGAGATACGAGCAGTACTTC
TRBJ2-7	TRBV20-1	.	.	CSAVRTYEQYF	TGCAGTGCCGTCAGAACATACGAGCAGTACTTC
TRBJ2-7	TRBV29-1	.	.	CSVLAALTSYEQYF	TGCAGCGTTTTAGCGGCCCTGACTTCCTACGAGCAGTACTTC
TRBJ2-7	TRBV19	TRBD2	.	CASSTAGGTYEQYF	TGTGCCAGTAGTACAGCGGGAGGCACCTACGAGCAGTACTTC
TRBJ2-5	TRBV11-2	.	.	CASSSIGGAQETQYF	TGTGCCAGCAGCTCTATAGGCGGAGCACAAGAGACCCAGTACTTC
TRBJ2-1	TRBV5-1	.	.	CASAADTYNEQFF	TGCGCCAGCGCTGCGGATACCTACAATGAGCAGTTCTTC
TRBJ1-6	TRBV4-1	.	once	CASEEGGGNSPLHF	TGCGCCAGCGAAGAAGGAGGGGGTAATTCACCCCTCCACTTT
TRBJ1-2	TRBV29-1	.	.	CSVRYQRSDYGYTF	TGCAGCGTCCGATACCAACGAAGCGACTATGGCTACACCTTC
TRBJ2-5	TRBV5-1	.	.	CASSSTGRETQYF	TGCGCCAGCAGCTCAACAGGGAGGGAGACCCAGTACTTC
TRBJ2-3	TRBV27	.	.	CASSSPWTDTQYF	TGTGCCAGCTCATCCCCTTGGACAGATACGCAGTATTTT
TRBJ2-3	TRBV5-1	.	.	CASSLALGRTDTQYF	TGCGCCAGCAGCTTGGCCTTGGGACGCACAGATACGCAGTATTTT
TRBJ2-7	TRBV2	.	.	CASSESRYEQYF	TGTGCCAGCAGTGAGAGCCGCTACGAGCAGTACTTC
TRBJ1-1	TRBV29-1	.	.	CSVEGQKGVGGEAFF	TGCAGCGTGGAGGGACAAAAGGGGGTCGGCGGGGAAGCTTTCTTT
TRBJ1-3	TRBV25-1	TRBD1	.	CASSDLDRVSSGNTIYF	TGTGCCAGCAGTGACCTCGACAGGGTCAGCTCTGGAAACACCATATATTTT
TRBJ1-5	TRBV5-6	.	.	CASSLWGEQPQHF	TGTGCCAGCAGCTTGTGGGGTGAGCAGCCCCAGCATTTT
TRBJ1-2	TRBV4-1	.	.	CASSQGGSGYGYTF	TGCGCCAGCAGCCAAGGAGGGTCTGGCTATGGCTACACCTTC
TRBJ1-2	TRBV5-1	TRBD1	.	CASRQTRGTGGGYTF	TGCGCCAGCAGGCAAACCAGAGGGACAGGGGGCGGCTACACCTTC
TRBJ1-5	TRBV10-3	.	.	CAISESSGGSNQPQHF	TGTGCCATCAGTGAGTCGTCCGGCGGGAGCAATCAGCCCCAGCATTTT
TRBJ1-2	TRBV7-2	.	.	CASSLAGNYGYTF	TGTGCCAGCAGCTTAGCGGGGAACTATGGCTACACCTTC
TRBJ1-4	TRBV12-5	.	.	CASGPSSGPATNEKLFF	TGTGCTAGTGGTCCCTCCTCAGGGCCTGCAACTAATGAAAAACTGTTTTTT
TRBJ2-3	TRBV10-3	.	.	CAIGPDSQSRVQYF	TGTGCCATCGGTCCCGACAGCCAGTCAAGGGTGCAGTATTTT
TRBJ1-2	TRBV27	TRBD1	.	CASSEYSDRGYGYTF	TGTGCCAGCAGTGAATACTCGGACAGGGGTTATGGCTACACCTTC
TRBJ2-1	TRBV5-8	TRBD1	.	CASSAYGQGGWNEQFF	TGTGCCAGCAGCGCGTACGGACAGGGCGGATGGAATGAGCAGTTCTTC
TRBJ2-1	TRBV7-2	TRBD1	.	CASRNQGAYYNEQFF	TGTGCCAGCAGAAATCAGGGGGCCTATTACAATGAGCAGTTCTTC
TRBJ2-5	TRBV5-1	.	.	CASSLVGGQETQYF	TGCGCCAGCAGCTTGGTGGGCGGCCAAGAGACCCAGTACTTC
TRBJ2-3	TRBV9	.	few	CASSVQGQTDTQYF	TGTGCCAGCAGCGTACAGGGTCAGACAGATACGCAGTATTTT
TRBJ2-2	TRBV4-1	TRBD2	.	CASSRLAGGSDGELFF	TGCGCCAGCAGTCGGCTAGCGGGAGGGTCCGACGGGGAGCTGTTTTTT
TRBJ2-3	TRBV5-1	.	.	CASSLDRWGSDTQYF	TGCGCCAGCAGCTTGGATCGGTGGGGTTCGGATACGCAGTATTTT
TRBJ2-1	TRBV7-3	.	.	CASSGSTSWAYNEQFF	TGTGCCAGCAGCGGGTCGACTAGTTGGGCTTACAATGAGCAGTTCTTC
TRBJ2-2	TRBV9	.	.	CASSPKGGSGTGELFF	TGTGCCAGCAGCCCGAAGGGGGGATCGGGCACCGGGGAGCTGTTTTTT
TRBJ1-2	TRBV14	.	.	CASSQSPGYGYTF	TGTGCCAGCAGCCAATCACCGGGGTATGGCTACACCTTC
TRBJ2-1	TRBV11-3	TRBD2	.	CASSLVGGKQFF	TGTGCCAGCAGCTTAGTGGGAGGGAAGCAGTTCTTC
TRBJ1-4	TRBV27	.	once	CASSLGQGRANEKLFF	TGTGCCAGCAGTTTAGGGCAGGGTAGGGCTAATGAAAAACTGTTTTTT
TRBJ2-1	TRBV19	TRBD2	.	CASTPQRGRAGEQFF	TGTGCCAGTACCCCCCAACGTGGGAGGGCCGGTGAGCAGTTCTTC
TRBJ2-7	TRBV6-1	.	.	CASSEVAASYEQYF	TGTGCCAGCAGTGAAGTGGCAGCTTCCTACGAGCAGTACTTC
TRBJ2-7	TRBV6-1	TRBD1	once	CASSEGTGGFYEQYF	TGTGCCAGCAGTGAGGGGACAGGGGGCTTCTACGAGCAGTACTTC